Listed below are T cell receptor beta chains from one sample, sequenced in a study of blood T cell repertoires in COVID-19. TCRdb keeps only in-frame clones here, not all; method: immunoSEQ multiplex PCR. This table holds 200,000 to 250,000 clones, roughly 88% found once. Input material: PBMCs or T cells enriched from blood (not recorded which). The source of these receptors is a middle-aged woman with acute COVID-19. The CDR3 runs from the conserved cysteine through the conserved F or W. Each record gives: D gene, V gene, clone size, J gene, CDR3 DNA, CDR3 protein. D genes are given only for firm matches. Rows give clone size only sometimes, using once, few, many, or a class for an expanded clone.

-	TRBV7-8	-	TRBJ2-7	TGTGCCAGCAGCTTGGCAGGCGGGAACTACGAGCAGTACTTC	CASSLAGGNYEQYF
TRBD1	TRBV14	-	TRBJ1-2	TGTGCCAGCAGACCCACCGGGACAGTATATGGCTACACCTTC	CASRPTGTVYGYTF
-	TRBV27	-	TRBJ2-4	TGTGCCAGCAGAATTCAGGGAGCCAAAAACATTCAGTACTTC	CASRIQGAKNIQYF
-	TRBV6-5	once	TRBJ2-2	TGTGCCAGCAGTTACTCAGGGCCGGGGACCGGGGAGCTGTTTTTT	CASSYSGPGTGELFF
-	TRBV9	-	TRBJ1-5	TGTGCCAGCAGCGTGGGAGGAGGTGGCAATCAGCCCCAGCATTTT	CASSVGGGGNQPQHF
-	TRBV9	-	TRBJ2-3	TGTGCCAGCAGCCGCCGTGGAGGGGTGAGCACAGATACGCAGTATTTT	CASSRRGGVSTDTQYF
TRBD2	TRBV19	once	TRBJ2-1	TGTGCCAGTAGCCTCGGCGGGGGGGGGTGGAATGAGCAGTTCTTC	CASSLGGGGWNEQFF
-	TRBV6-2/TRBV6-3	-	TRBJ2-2	TGTGCCAGCAGTTTCTTGGACACAACAACTTCCACCGGGGAGCTGTTTTTT	CASSFLDTTTSTGELFF
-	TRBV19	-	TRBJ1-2	TGTGCCAGTAGTCCTATGGAGTACAGGCCGCCGGTTAACTATGGCTACACCTTC	CASSPMEYRPPVNYGYTF
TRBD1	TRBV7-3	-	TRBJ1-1	TGTGCCAGCAGCAAACCGGGACAGGGAAGTGAAGAAGCTTTCTTT	CASSKPGQGSEEAFF
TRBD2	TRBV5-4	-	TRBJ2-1	TGTGCCAGCAGCCCGGGGGGGGTAATAGTTCATGAGCAGTTCTTC	CASSPGGVIVHEQFF
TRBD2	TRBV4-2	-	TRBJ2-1	TGTGCCAGCAGCAGACGAGGACTAGCCCTTGAGCAGTTCTTC	CASSRRGLALEQFF
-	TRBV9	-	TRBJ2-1	TGTGCCAGCAGCGATAAAACAACAGGGCCAGGGCACAATGAGCAGTTCTTC	CASSDKTTGPGHNEQFF
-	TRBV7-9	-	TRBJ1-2	TGTGCCAGTCAGGGCCAGTCTCCTGGCTACACCTTC	CASQGQSPGYTF
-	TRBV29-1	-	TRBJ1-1	TGCAGCGTTGGGGAGGTAGGCGCTGAAGCTTTCTTT	CSVGEVGAEAFF
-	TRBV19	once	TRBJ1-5	TGTGCCAGTATCCCAAGGGGGAACAGAAATCAGCCCCAGCATTTT	CASIPRGNRNQPQHF
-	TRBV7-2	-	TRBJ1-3	TGTGCCAGCAGCCCCTCGGCTGGAAACACCATATATTTT	CASSPSAGNTIYF
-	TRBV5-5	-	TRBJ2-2	TGTGCCAGCAGCTTCCAGGCGACGAACACCGGGGAGCTGTTTTTT	CASSFQATNTGELFF
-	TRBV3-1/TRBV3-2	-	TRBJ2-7	TGTGCCAGCAGCCTTTCAAGTACGAACCGGGGTCATCGGAACTACGAGCAGTACTTC	CASSLSSTNRGHRNYEQYF
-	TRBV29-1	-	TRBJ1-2	TGCAGCGTTGATACGGGTCGATATGGCTACACCTTC	CSVDTGRYGYTF
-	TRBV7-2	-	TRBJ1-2	TGTGCCAGCAGCTTAGTAGGGACTTCGAACTATGGCTACACCTTC	CASSLVGTSNYGYTF
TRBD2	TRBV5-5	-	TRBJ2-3	TGTGCCACCGCAACTAGCGGGGGACCAGATACGCAGTATTTT	CATATSGGPDTQYF
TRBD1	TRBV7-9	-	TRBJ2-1	TGTGCCAGCAACACGGGACAGATATACAATGAGCAGTTCTTC	CASNTGQIYNEQFF
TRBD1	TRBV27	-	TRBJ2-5	TGTGCCAGCAGCCCCTGGAGTGAGGGGACAGAAGAGACCCAGTACTTC	CASSPWSEGTEETQYF
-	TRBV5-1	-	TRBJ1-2	TGCGCCAGCAGCTTGCCCCCGCCGGGGGGCTATGGCTACACCTTC	CASSLPPPGGYGYTF
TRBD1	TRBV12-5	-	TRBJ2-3	TGTGCTAGTGGTTTAGGGACAGGGTTGTTTGTTAGAACAGATACGCAGTATTTT	CASGLGTGLFVRTDTQYF
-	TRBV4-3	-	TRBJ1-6	TGCGCCAGCAGCCCCACACGTGGTGATTCACCCCTCCACTTT	CASSPTRGDSPLHF
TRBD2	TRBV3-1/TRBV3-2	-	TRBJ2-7	TGTGCCAGCAGCCAAGTGGGCTGGCTAGCGGGGGCCTACGAGCAGTACTTC	CASSQVGWLAGAYEQYF
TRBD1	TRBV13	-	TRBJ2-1	TGTGCCAGCAGCGGCCCGGGACAGGGGATTTCCTACAATGAGCAGTTCTTC	CASSGPGQGISYNEQFF
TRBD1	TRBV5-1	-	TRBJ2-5	TGCGCCAGCAGCTCGGGGACAGGGAGAGAGACCCAGTACTTC	CASSSGTGRETQYF
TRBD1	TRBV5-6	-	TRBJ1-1	TGTGCCAGCAGCTTGGATGACAGGGGGAACACTGAAGCTTTCTTT	CASSLDDRGNTEAFF
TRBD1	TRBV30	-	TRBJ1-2	TGTGCCTTGAAACAAATTGACAGGGATTGGGCTGGCTACACCTTC	CALKQIDRDWAGYTF
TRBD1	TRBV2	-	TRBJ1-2	TGTGCCAGCAGCAGCGTCACAACAGGGGACCCTAACTATGGCTACACCTTC	CASSSVTTGDPNYGYTF
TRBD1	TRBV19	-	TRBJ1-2	TGTGCCAGTAGCACCGGGACAGGGGGACGATGGTATGGCTACACCTTC	CASSTGTGGRWYGYTF
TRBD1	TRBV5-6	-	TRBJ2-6	TGTGCCAGCAGCACTGTTACAGGGGGCGTGGGGGCCAACGTCCTGACTTTC	CASSTVTGGVGANVLTF
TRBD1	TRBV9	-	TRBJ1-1	TGTGCCAGCAATAACGGACAGGGAGGGACTGAAGCTTTCTTT	CASNNGQGGTEAFF